This entry lists 17 T cell receptor beta chains sequenced from one sample in a study of T cells after posttransplantation cyclophosphamide. The data were produced by immunoSEQ multiplex PCR, yet TCRdb's version contains in-frame clones alone and is incomplete. The sample yields roughly 23,000 clones, about 97% seen once. Cells defined as naive were viable CD3+CD4+ or CD3+CD8+ and CCR7+CD45RA+CD45RO-CD95-CD27+CD28+. Material for sequencing was naive CD4+ T cells sorted from PBMCs. These receptors came from a man over 45 in good health, CMV-negative, and a related stem cell transplant donor.

V gene TRBV30 combines with J gene TRBJ1-5; perhaps TRBD1 as D (5 bases). Germline CDR1 GTSNPN, CDR2 SVGIG (reference sequence). The CDR3 consists of 17 residues. V lost 1 base and J 7 bases, leaving 23 bases between the germline ends. CDR3 coding DNA: TGTGCCTGGAGTGGGGGCGCGGGGACCCCCGTGAGGCAGCCCCAGCATTTT. Its translation: CAWSGGAGTPVRQPQHF.

As concerns this clone: One junction end disagrees with the germline gene, perhaps due to a read error. The CDR3 loop is CASLGLAVVYNGQFF. The CDR3 DNA reads as TGTGCCAGCCTGGGTCTAGCCGTGGTGTACAATGGGCAGTTCTTC. The chain combines TRBV6-1 with TRBJ2-1; tentative D call: TRBD2 (5 bases). The CDR3 totals 15 residues. CDR1 MNHNS and CDR2 SASEGT come from the germline V gene.

The chain links TRBV10-3 to TRBJ1-5; D is unclear. There are 14 residues in the CDR3. V dropped 2 bases and J dropped 3 bases, with 8 bases sitting between them. Germline V gene sequence: CDR1 ENHRY, CDR2 SYGVKD. CDR3 sequence: CAISEAGDNQPQHF. The CDR3 DNA sequence: TGTGCCATCAGTGAGGCCGGGGACAATCAGCCCCAGCATTTT.

The rearrangement links TRBV7-2 to TRBJ2-7; the D is unclear. Trimming stripped 3 bases from V and 4 bases from J, with 4 bases between. This CDR3 comprises 11 residues. The V gene's germline CDR1 is SGHTA and CDR2 FQGNSA. The CDR3 DNA sequence: TGTGCCAGCAGCTTCTATTACGAGCAGTACTTC. It specifies CASSFYYEQYF.

V usage is TRBV7-8 and J usage is TRBJ1-2; D is possibly TRBD1 (5 bases). CDR1 is SGHVS and CDR2 is FQNEAQ in the germline V gene. The V gene lost 5 bases and the J gene lost 4 bases, with 8 bases spanning the gap. This CDR3 comprises 12 residues. The CDR3 nucleotides read TGTGCCAGCAGCATAGACAGCTATGGCTACACCTTC. It specifies CASSIDSYGYTF.

The V call is TRBV7-2, the J call TRBJ1-1, with 8 bases matching TRBD1. Germline V CDR1 and CDR2: SGHTA, FQGNSA. After removal of 1 base from V and 8 bases from J, the junction contained 3 bases not matched to a gene. This CDR3 has 13 residues. The CDR3 region is CASSLEWDREAFF. The CDR3 DNA reads as TGTGCCAGCAGCTTAGAGTGGGACAGGGAAGCTTTCTTT. Full variable domain (remainder filled in from reference TRBV7-2 and TRBJ1-1): GAGVSQSPSNKVTEKGKDVELRCDPISGHTALYWYRQSLGQGLEFLIYFQGNSAPDKSGLPSDRFSAERTGGSVSTLTIQRTQQEDSAVYLCASSLEWDREAFFGQGTRLTVV.

The chain has TRBV18 and TRBJ2-7; no definite D call. Trimming left V 3 bases short and J 2 bases short, with 5 bases between. CDR1 and CDR2 (germline): KGHSH, LQKENI. The CDR3 is made up of 12 amino acids. CDR3 coding DNA: TGTGCCAGCTCACCTGGCCCCTACGAGCAGTACTTC. It yields the protein CASSPGPYEQYF.

This chain joins TRBV7-2 and TRBJ2-3, with 9 bases lining up with TRBD2. The ends lost 4 bases at V and 1 base at J; junction bases unmatched: 3. Per germline, CDR1 SGHTA and CDR2 FQGNSA. The CDR3 is 15 residues long. CDR3 nucleotide sequence: TGTGCCAGCAGCTCCCGCGGGGGGGGCACAGATACGCAGTATTTT. Its translation is CASSSRGGGTDTQYF.

This chain joins TRBV27 and TRBJ2-7; D may be TRBD2 (5 bases). The germline CDR1 and CDR2 sequences are MNHEY and SMNVEV (reference sequence). The CDR3 runs to 15 residues. The V end lost 6 bases, the J end lost 1 base, and 16 bases lay between the germline ends. The CDR3 reads CASRLSFTGSYEQYF. Here the CDR3 DNA reads TGTGCCAGCAGACTGTCGTTTACGGGGTCCTACGAGCAGTACTTC.

The chain recombines TRBV2 with TRBJ2-5; D perhaps matches TRBD2 (7 bases). This CDR3 spans 16 amino acids. V was shortened by 11 bases and J by 5 bases, with 27 bases between the two germline ends. CDR1 and CDR2 from the germline V gene are SNHLY and FYNNEI. The CDR3 DNA follows: TGTGCCTCCTCGGGGGGCGGGGACCCGTTTTGGGAGACCCAGTACTTC. It is translated as CASSGGGDPFWETQYF.

The chain is built from TRBV18 and TRBJ2-2; D is perhaps TRBD2 (6 bases). In germline, CDR1 is KGHSH, CDR2 LQKENI. The CDR3 runs 17 residues. Trimming took 2 bases from V and 6 from J, leaving 19 bases between them. DNA of the CDR3: TGTGCCAGCTCACCAAGAGAGTCGGGAGCTGGGGCCGGGGAGCTGTTTTTT. Protein sequence: CASSPRESGAGAGELFF.

The gene calls are TRBV7-9 and TRBJ2-3, with D perhaps matching TRBD2 (5 bases). This CDR3 comprises 15 residues. Trimming left V 1 base short and J 4 bases short, with 12 bases between. Germline V lookup: CDR1 SEHNR, CDR2 FQNEAQ (reference sequence). CDR3 nucleotides: TGTGCCAGCAGCTTAGGGACCCTAGCAGCAGATACGCAGTATTTT. This translates into CASSLGTLAADTQYF.

The genes are TRBV18 and TRBJ2-1; 11 nucleotides align to TRBD2. Germline lookup yields CDR1 KGHSH and CDR2 LQKENI. Trimming at V came to 0 bases and at J to 9 bases, leaving 7 bases not matched to a gene. This CDR3 comprises 16 residues. CDR3 in DNA: TGTGCCAGCTCACCACCTAATAGCGGGAGGGCGGTTGAGCAGTTCTTC. It yields the protein CASSPPNSGRAVEQFF.

This clone has just one count. The chain links TRBV4-1 to TRBJ2-6; 7 bases agree with TRBD1. Germline assignment: CDR1 MGHRA and CDR2 YSYEKL. This CDR3 comprises 16 residues. J gave up 2 bases and V 5 bases, and 6 bases lay outside the gene matches. As DNA, the CDR3 is TGCGCCAGCAGCTGGACAACAGGGGCTGGGGCCAACGTCCTGACTTTC. It translates to CASSWTTGAGANVLTF.

The genes are TRBV10-3 and TRBJ2-5; the D gene is possibly TRBD1 (6 bases). The CDR3 runs to 17 residues. Trimming removed 6 bases at V and 2 bases at J, with 22 bases between. Per germline, CDR1 ENHRY and CDR2 SYGVKD. The CDR3 loop is CAIRAGARTNSQETQYF. DNA for the CDR3: TGTGCCATCAGGGCAGGGGCAAGGACCAACTCTCAAGAGACCCAGTACTTC.

The chain links TRBV7-9 to TRBJ1-1; 9 bases map to TRBD1. The CDR3 runs 12 residues. After removal of 6 bases from V and 4 bases from J, the junction contained 0 bases not matched to a gene. Germline CDR1 reads SEHNR; CDR2 reads FQNEAQ (reference sequence). CDR3 in DNA: TGTGCCAGCAGGACAGGGGGCACTGAAGCTTTCTTT. Translation gives CASRTGGTEAFF. Supplemented by reference TRBV7-9 and TRBJ1-1, the full variable domain reads DTGVSQNPRHKITKRGQNVTFRCDPISEHNRLYWYRQTLGQGPEFLTYFQNEAQLEKSRLLSDRFSAERPKGSFSTLEIQRTEQGDSAMYLCASRTGGTEAFFGQGTRLTVV.

This clone was seen a single time. The V call is TRBV15, the J call TRBJ2-1; 11 positions match TRBD2. Unmatched junction bases numbered 1, after V lost 1 base and J lost 2 bases. The CDR3 extends over 16 amino acids. Looked up from germline, CDR1 is LNHNV and CDR2 is YYDKDF (reference sequence). CDR3 amino acids: CATSRGGLAAYNEQFF. The DNA of the CDR3 is TGTGCCACCAGCAGAGGGGGACTAGCGGCCTACAATGAGCAGTTCTTC.